The 18 T cell receptor beta chains listed next were all sequenced from one sample in a study of patients and donors after allogeneic stem cell transplantation. TCRdb re-derived calls from the RT-PCR reads in MiXCR, one entry per CDR3 protein. The table has fewer than 250,000 distinct CDR3 sequences, 13% to 15% seen once; the top ten hold roughly 10%. Specimen: blood, either unsorted or a sorted T cell fraction (not recorded which). These TCRs come from a human donor who was either an allogeneic HSCT recipient or a stem cell or donor lymphocyte infusion donor (not recorded which). It is not recorded whose cells these are; they may come from a transplant donor.

The chain links TRBV3-1 to TRBJ1-5; D gene unclear. V was clipped by 0 bases and J by 6 bases, with 6 bases between them. CDR1 is LGHDT and CDR2 is YNNKEL in the germline V gene (reference sequence). This CDR3 has 13 residues. This CDR3 reads CASSQDRRQPQHF. Here the CDR3 DNA reads TGTGCCAGCAGCCAAGATAGGCGTCAGCCCCAGCATTTT.

There are a few counts of this clonotype. The chain uses TRBV20-1 and TRBJ2-5; no reliable D call. V dropped 0 bases and J dropped 0 bases, with 11 bases sitting between them. The CDR3 spans 15 residues. Looked up from germline, CDR1 is DFQATT and CDR2 is SNEGSKA (reference sequence). The CDR3 DNA follows: TGCAGTGCTAGAGACTCCAGAGAGTACCAAGAGACCCAGTACTTC. Protein: CSARDSREYQETQYF.

This clonotype was picked up many times. The chain recombines TRBV18 with TRBJ2-2; D tentatively fits TRBD1 or TRBD2 (6 bases each). Between the trimmed V and J ends, which lost 6 bases and 1 base, there was a span of 18 bases. The CDR3 is 17 amino acids. CDR1 KGHSH and CDR2 LQKENI come from the germline V gene. CDR3 sequence (DNA): TGTGCCAGCTCTTCAAGAGGGGGAGGAGTGAACACCGGGGAGCTGTTTTTT. This translates into CASSSRGGGVNTGELFF.

This clonotype was counted at least ten times. This chain joins TRBV18 and TRBJ1-2; a possible D gene is TRBD1 (6 bases). The CDR3 spans 12 residues. Trimming left V 2 bases short and J 8 bases short, with 9 bases between. Germline values: CDR1 KGHSH, CDR2 LQKENI. The CDR3 DNA is TGTGCCAGCTCACCAAACAGGGAAGGCTACACCTTC. Its protein is CASSPNREGYTF.

Concerning this clonotype itself: Possible read error: a much larger clone is one base away. The chain links TRBV6-6 to TRBJ1-4; D is ambiguous. The CDR3 totals 12 residues. The V end lost 0 bases, the J end lost 7 bases, and 3 bases lay between the germline ends. The germline CDR1 and CDR2 sequences are MNHNY and SVGAGI (reference sequence). CDR3 coding DNA: TGTGCCAGCAGTTACTCGAGTGAAAAACTGTTTTTT. It codes for CASSYSSEKLFF.

This clonotype was seen a handful of times. V is TRBV12-3 or TRBV12-4 and J is TRBJ1-5, with unresolved D. The CDR3 sequence is 13 residues long. Trimming stripped 3 bases from V and 6 bases from J, with 9 bases between. The DNA for the CDR3 is TGTGCCAGCAGTTTGGAGGTTCCTCAGCCCCAGCATTTT. It is translated as CASSLEVPQPQHF.

Ten or more counts support this clonotype. The chain uses TRBV25-1 and TRBJ2-3; D unresolved. V lost 2 bases, J lost 4 bases, and 10 bases lay in between. CDR3 length: 14 residues. CDR1 and CDR2 from the germline V gene are MGHDK and SYGVNS. CDR3 in amino acids: CASSEPGIPDTQYF. The CDR3 DNA is TGTGCCAGCAGTGAACCTGGTATCCCAGATACGCAGTATTTT.

This clonotype showed up many times. V gene TRBV21-1 combines with J gene TRBJ2-4; the DNA was not used to check the table's D call, TRBD1. TRBV21-1 is given as a pseudogene. The CDR3 sequence is 15 residues long. DNA of the CDR3: TGTGCCAGCAGCAAATGGGGGGGAGCCAAAAACATTCAGTACTTC. Translated, it gives CASSKWGGAKNIQYF.

The rearrangement links TRBV5-5 to TRBJ2-2, with TRBD1 identical over 8 bases. CDR3 length: 16 residues. Germline trimming cut 0 bases from V and 1 base from J; bases unmatched to any gene: 2. The germline V gene has CDR1 SGHKS and CDR2 YYEKEE (reference sequence). The CDR3 DNA sequence: TGTGCCAGCAGCTTGGCGGACAGGGTGAACACCGGGGAGCTGTTTTTT. Translated: CASSLADRVNTGELFF. The whole variable domain, remainder taken from reference TRBV5-5 and TRBJ2-2, is DAGVTQSPTHLIKTRGQQVTLRCSPISGHKSVSWYQQVLGQGPQFIFQYYEKEERGRGNFPDRFSARQFPNYSSELNVNALLLGDSALYLCASSLADRVNTGELFFGEGSRLTVL.

This clonotype showed up just a few times. V gene TRBV6-1 combines with J gene TRBJ1-5; tentative D call: TRBD1 (5 bases). V lost 5 bases, J lost 0 bases, and 11 bases lay in between. The CDR3 has 15 residues. Germline assignment: CDR1 MNHNS and CDR2 SASEGT. In DNA, the CDR3 is TGTGCCAGCAGTCAGGGAGATCATAGCAATCAGCCCCAGCATTTT. Residues: CASSQGDHSNQPQHF.

This chain connects TRBV18 to TRBJ2-5, with D hard to call. The germline V gene encodes CDR1 KGHSH and CDR2 LQKENI. This CDR3 spans 13 amino acids. The V and J ends lost 6 bases and 5 bases respectively, with 13 bases between them. The CDR3 loop reads CASSPNPSETQYF. CDR3 bases: TGTGCCAGCTCCCCAAACCCCTCGGAGACCCAGTACTTC.

V is TRBV5-1 and J is TRBJ2-7; 15 bases agree with TRBD2. Trimming at V came to 4 bases and at J to 7 bases, leaving 3 bases not matched to a gene. CDR1 and CDR2 (germline): SGHRS, YFSETQ. This CDR3 region has 14 residues. Written as DNA, the CDR3 is TGCGCCAGCAGCACGGGACTAGCGGGAGGTGAGCAGTACTTC. Translation: CASSTGLAGGEQYF.

The chain recombines TRBV20-1 with TRBJ2-3; D not resolved. CDR3 size: 14 residues. Trimming removed 5 bases at V and 0 bases at J, with 12 bases between. CDR1 and CDR2 (germline): DFQATT, SNEGSKA (reference sequence). CDR3 nucleotide sequence: TGCAGTGCTCTCAGCGCTACTAGCACAGATACGCAGTATTTT. The encoded protein is CSALSATSTDTQYF.

This clonotype was detected ten times or more. The junction departs from germline at one end; a sequencing error may be responsible. V usage is TRBV2 and J usage is TRBJ1-2; D is perhaps TRBD1 (6 bases). CDR1 SNHLY and CDR2 FYNNEI come from the germline V gene. The CDR3 extends over 12 amino acids. The CDR3, as DNA: TGTGCCAGCACTGAAGGGGGTTTGGGCTACACCTTC. Translation gives CASTEGGLGYTF. Based on the CDR3 plus reference TRBV2 and TRBJ1-2, the full variable domain is EPEVTQTPSHQVTQMGQEVILRCVPISNHLYFYWYRQILGQKVEFLVSFYNNEISEKSEIFDDQFSVERPDGSNFTLKIRSTKLEDSAMYFCASTEGGLGYTFGSGTRLTVV.

This clonotype has ten or more counts. The chain has TRBV5-1 and TRBJ1-1; a possible D gene is TRBD1 (5 bases). CDR3 length: 14 residues. The germline V gene encodes CDR1 SGHRS and CDR2 YFSETQ. Trimming stripped 3 bases from V and 1 base from J, with 10 bases between. The CDR3 sequence is CASSWGLGNTEAFF. For the CDR3, the DNA is TGCGCCAGCAGCTGGGGCCTTGGGAACACTGAAGCTTTCTTT.

The rearrangement uses TRBV3-1 and TRBJ2-7; 7 positions match TRBD2. Germline CDR1 and CDR2: LGHDT and YNNKEL (reference sequence). CDR3 size: 13 residues. After removal of 4 bases from V and 4 bases from J, the junction contained 4 bases not matched to a gene. In DNA, the CDR3 is TGTGCCAGCAGCCTGGGACTACGGTACGAGCAGTACTTC. It encodes CASSLGLRYEQYF.

This clonotype was detected many times. This sequence joins TRBV6-2 or TRBV6-3 and TRBJ1-5; D unclear. The CDR3 has 17 residues. In germline, CDR1 is MNHEY, CDR2 SVGEGT. The V and J ends lost 6 bases and 0 bases respectively, with 18 bases between them. The CDR3, as DNA: TGTGCCAGCAGCCGACCTACTTACGGAAATAGCAATCAGCCCCAGCATTTT. The encoded protein is CASSRPTYGNSNQPQHF.

This clonotype was seen a few times. This rearrangement joins TRBV7-2 to TRBJ2-7, with 11 positions matching TRBD2. Germline V CDR1 and CDR2: SGHTA, FQGNSA. The J segment lost 0 bases and the V segment lost 5 bases, leaving 9 bases of the junction unmatched. This CDR3 region has 17 residues. In nucleotides, the CDR3 is TGTGCCAGCAGCGTCGGGACTAGCGGTTATTACTCCTACGAGCAGTACTTC. Protein: CASSVGTSGYYSYEQYF.